The present T cell receptor beta chain was sequenced within a study of breast tumors, draining lymph nodes, adjacent tissues. This CDR3 has 19 residues. The V segment lost 0 bases and the J segment 2 bases; nucleotides outside the gene matches: 12. Germline values: CDR1 LGHNA, CDR2 YNFKEQ. Study-wide points: Tumors had less TCR diversity than lymph nodes, more than nontumor tissue. Data only fit, rather than demonstrated, lymph node origin of most tumor T cells.

This clonotype was counted many times. Its specificity is unknown. Axillary draining lymph nodes of breast cancer patients supplied the node samples. One entry per CDR3 protein results from TCRdb running MiXCR on the multiplex PCR reads. Of about 80,000 distinct CDR3 sequences in the sample, around 20% are singletons; the top ten hold less than 3%. Sequenced material: axillary lymph node tissue. V is TRBV4-2 and J is TRBJ2-3; 9 bases fit TRBD2. This clonotype originated in a female donor with breast cancer. Some clones in this sample may be carry-over from other donors' samples. The DNA of the CDR3 is TGTGCCAGCAGCCAAGAAGACCGTAGCGGGAGAGCGGTCACAGATACGCAGTATTTT. It translates to CASSQEDRSGRAVTDTQYF.